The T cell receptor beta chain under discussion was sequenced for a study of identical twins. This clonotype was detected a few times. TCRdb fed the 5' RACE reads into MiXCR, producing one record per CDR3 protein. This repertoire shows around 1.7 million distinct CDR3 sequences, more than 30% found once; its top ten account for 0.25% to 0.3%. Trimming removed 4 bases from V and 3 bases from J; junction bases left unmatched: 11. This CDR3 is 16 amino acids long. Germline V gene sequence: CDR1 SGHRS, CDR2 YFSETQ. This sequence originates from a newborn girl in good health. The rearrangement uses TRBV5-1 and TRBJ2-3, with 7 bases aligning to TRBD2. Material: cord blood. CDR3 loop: CASSTRVGGGTDTQYF. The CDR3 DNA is TGCGCCAGCAGCACTCGGGTCGGGGGAGGGACAGATACGCAGTATTTT.